Reported below is one TCR beta chain. The antigen is not known. Germline-derived CDR1 and CDR2 are ENHRY and SYGVKD. The V segment lost 6 bases and the J segment 4 bases; nucleotides outside the gene matches: 2. The CDR3 has 14 amino acids. This sample was taken from a study of T cell responses to AZD1222 COVID-19 vaccine. Across the whole study: Pooling covered second doses at about 4 or about 12 weeks.

Only in-frame clones appear in the TCRdb table, and some are missing; sequencing was by immunoSEQ multiplex PCR. In the table there are tens of thousands of clones, around nine tenths of which are singletons. Study-level findings and limits: Unmutated variant regions are reportedly the target of nearly half of TCRs that are spike-specific.

The origin of this receptor is an adult in good health. This chain connects TRBV10-3 to TRBJ2-3, with 12 bases identical to TRBD2. The sequencing used peripheral blood, collected on day 0 of AZD1222 vaccination. This chain's CDR3 is CAISRLAGADTQYF. The CDR3 nucleotides are TGTGCCATCAGCCGACTAGCGGGAGCAGATACGCAGTATTTT.